This TCR beta chain derives from a study of blood T cells in healthy people across ages. Primers used in a second PCR of about 7 to 12 cycles were a sample-barcoded 5' primer and a J-beta primer mix. A tag from a template-switch adaptor with 12 random nucleotides marked each cDNA molecule. TCRdb recomputed calls from the 5' RACE reads with MiXCR, one row per CDR3 protein. The table has 710,000 or so distinct CDR3 sequences, about 32% seen once. The donors, healthy Caucasians from Russia, were aged roughly 6 to 95. They isolated at least 7 million PBMCs from each sample. Total RNA, at least 6 micrograms per sample, came from PBMCs. Germline CDR1 SGDLS, CDR2 YYNGEE. CDR3 length equals 16 residues. This clonotype was detected only a few times. It may be a read error: a sequence one base away is much more abundant.

The chain recombines TRBV9 with TRBJ2-6, with a possible D match to TRBD1 (5 bases). Sequencing input: blood. The clonotype originates from an elderly woman in good health. CDR3 nucleotide sequence: TGTACCAGCAGCGTAGGGGCAGGGCAAGGGGCCAACGTCCTGACTTTC. This codes for CTSSVGAGQGANVLTF.